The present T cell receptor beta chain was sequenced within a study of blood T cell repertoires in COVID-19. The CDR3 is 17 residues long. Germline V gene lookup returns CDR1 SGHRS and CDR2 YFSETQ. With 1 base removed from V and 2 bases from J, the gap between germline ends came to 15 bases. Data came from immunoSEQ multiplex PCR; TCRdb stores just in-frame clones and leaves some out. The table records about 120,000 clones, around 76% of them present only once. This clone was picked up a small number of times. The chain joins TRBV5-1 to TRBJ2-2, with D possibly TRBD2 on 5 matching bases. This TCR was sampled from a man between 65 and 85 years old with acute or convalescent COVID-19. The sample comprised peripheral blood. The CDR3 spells CASSLRFWTENTGELFF. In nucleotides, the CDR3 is TGCGCCAGCAGCTTGAGGTTCTGGACTGAAAACACCGGGGAGCTGTTTTTT.